Presented here are 27 T cell receptor beta chains from one specimen sequenced in a study of blood T cells in healthy people across ages. Alongside a J-beta primer mix, a sample-barcoded 5' primer served in a second PCR lasting 7 to 11 cycles. In TCRdb, the 5' RACE reads were re-called with MiXCR into one record per CDR3 protein. The data contain around 750,000 distinct CDR3 sequences, 53% of them singletons. The specimen was blood. These receptors came from an elderly man in good health.

Many counts were recorded for this clonotype. DNA for the CDR3: TGCAGCGTGCGGCCCGGGGGAGCCGGTGAGCAGTTCTTC. Amino acids: CSVRPGGAGEQFF. The rearrangement links TRBV29-1 to TRBJ2-1, with D perhaps TRBD2 (6 bases). Germline V lookup: CDR1 SQVTM, CDR2 ANQGSEA. CDR3 length: 13 amino acids. The V gene lost 6 bases and the J gene lost 9 bases, with 18 bases spanning the gap.

V is TRBV9 and J is TRBJ2-3; a weak D match, TRBD2 (7 bases). The V and J ends lost 2 bases and 1 base respectively, with 20 bases between them. The germline CDR1 and CDR2 sequences are SGDLS and YYNGEE. The CDR3 totals 18 residues. CDR3 loop: CASSVEGGRPSGTDTQYF. The CDR3 DNA sequence: TGTGCCAGCAGCGTGGAGGGGGGGAGACCTTCGGGCACAGATACGCAGTATTTT. The entire variable domain, with the rest obtained from reference TRBV9 and TRBJ2-3, is as follows: DSGVTQTPKHLITATGQRVTLRCSPRSGDLSVYWYQQSLDQGLQFLIQYYNGEERAKGNILERFSAQQFPDLHSELNLSSLELGDSALYFCASSVEGGRPSGTDTQYFGPGTRLTVL.

The chain uses TRBV6-5 and TRBJ2-5; 8 bases map to TRBD1. Germline CDR1 is MNHEY and CDR2 is SVGAGI. This CDR3 contains 16 residues. V was pared by 6 bases and J by 4 bases, with 13 bases of the junction left unmatched. In DNA form, the CDR3 reads TGTGCCAGCAGCCACCATTTAGGGACAGGTAGAGAGACCCAGTACTTC. This gives the protein CASSHHLGTGRETQYF.

Regarding this clonotype: One junction end does not reproduce the germline sequence, and a read error may be involved. The DNA for the CDR3 is TGTGCTAGCAGCTTTGCGCAGGGGCCCCCCTACGAGCAGTACTTC. Translation: CASSFAQGPPYEQYF. This chain links TRBV7-7 with TRBJ2-4, with TRBD1 as a possible D gene (6 bases). Judging by the DNA end, TRBJ2-7 fits better; the J call may be wrong. Germline V gives CDR1 SSHAT, CDR2 FNYEAQ (reference sequence). The CDR3 consists of 15 residues.

This clonotype has just a few counts. The CDR3 coding sequence is TGCGCCAGCACCAGGGTAGCGGGAGTAGCAGATACGCAGTATTTT. Translating it yields CASTRVAGVADTQYF. J is TRBJ2-3 and V is TRBV10-2; 9 positions match TRBD2. V lost 7 bases and J lost 4; bases outside the gene matches: 9. CDR1 and CDR2 from the germline V gene are WSHSY and SAAADI. There are 15 residues in the CDR3.

This clonotype was observed a few times. Possible read error: a much larger clone is one base away. This chain connects TRBV12-3 or TRBV12-4 to TRBJ2-4; either TRBD1 or TRBD2 may fit D (6 bases each). The J call could be wrong; TRBJ2-7 is a better fit for the DNA end. The CDR3 is made up of 13 amino acids. This CDR3 reads CASRLGGTYEQYF. The CDR3, as DNA: TGTGCCAGCAGATTAGGGGGGACCTACGAGCAGTACTTC.

The rearrangement links TRBV24-1 to TRBJ2-1, with 10 positions matching TRBD1. Losses at the gene ends were 3 bases for V and 8 bases for J; bases not matched to a gene: 9. Looked up from germline, CDR1 is KGHDR and CDR2 is SFDVKD. The CDR3 totals 16 residues. CDR3 sequence: CATSDPVPGQGYEQFF. The CDR3 nucleotides are TGTGCCACCAGTGATCCCGTACCGGGACAGGGGTATGAGCAGTTCTTC.

This clonotype has a single count. This sequence joins TRBV5-1 and TRBJ2-7; 8 nucleotides line up with TRBD1. The length of the CDR3 is 12 residues. Germline lookup yields CDR1 SGHRS and CDR2 YFSETQ. With V trimmed by 0 bases and J by 11 bases, 4 bases remained unmatched. The CDR3 region is CASSLAQGAKYF. The CDR3 DNA follows: TGCGCCAGCAGCTTGGCTCAGGGGGCGAAGTACTTC.

The gene calls are TRBV10-3 and TRBJ1-1, with D uncertain. Germline V gene lookup returns CDR1 ENHRY and CDR2 SYGVKD. The CDR3 sequence is 14 residues long. The V end was cut by 1 base, the J end by 3 bases, with 9 bases between. CDR3 nucleotides: TGTGCCATCAGTGAGTTCAGGACGGACACTGAAGCTTTCTTT. Its translation: CAISEFRTDTEAFF.

Ten or more counts support this clonotype. The gene calls are TRBV20-1 and TRBJ1-1; D gene unclear. The CDR3 runs 13 residues. Germline assignment: CDR1 DFQATT and CDR2 SNEGSKA (reference sequence). Trimming took off 1 base at V and 4 bases at J, with 10 bases between the two ends. The CDR3 nucleotides are TGCAGTGCTAGAGCCCAGGTGGGCACTGAAGCTTTCTTT. It codes for CSARAQVGTEAFF.

This clonotype was seen a few times. The V and J genes are TRBV7-2 and TRBJ2-3; TRBD2 matches 7 bases. CDR1 and CDR2 from the germline V gene are SGHTA and FQGNSA. With 2 bases clipped from V and 0 bases from J, the junction kept 8 bases outside the gene matches. The CDR3 loop spans 17 amino acids. The DNA for the CDR3 is TGTGCCAGCAGCTTAAGAGCGGCTAGCGGTAGCACAGATACGCAGTATTTT. This gives the protein CASSLRAASGSTDTQYF.

The CDR3 reads CSVGTDGGRYAYF. In DNA form, the CDR3 reads TGCAGCGTTGGGACAGACGGGGGCAGATACGCGTATTTT. The chain couples TRBV29-1 to TRBJ2-3, with D possibly called TRBD1 or TRBD2 (6 bases each). V lost 4 bases and J lost 14, with 22 bases in between. Germline lookup yields CDR1 SQVTM and CDR2 ANQGSEA. CDR3 length equals 13 residues.

This clonotype was observed once. The chain carries TRBV6-5 and TRBJ2-3, with 7 bases matching TRBD2. Germline-derived CDR1 and CDR2 are MNHEY and SVGAGI. This CDR3 is built from 16 residues. The junction had 10 bases not matched to a gene; V was cut back by 1 base and J by 6 bases. CDR3 loop: CASSYLAGVKFDTQYF. CDR3 in DNA: TGTGCCAGCAGTTACTTGGCGGGAGTAAAGTTTGATACGCAGTATTTT.

The chain recombines TRBV29-1 with TRBJ2-3, with 14 bases matching TRBD2. V dropped 7 bases and J dropped 5; count of bases not matched to a gene: 11. The CDR3 runs to 16 residues. CDR1 SQVTM and CDR2 ANQGSEA come from the germline V gene. CDR3 loop: CSGRKGTSGRGDTQYF. The CDR3 region has the DNA TGCAGCGGGCGTAAGGGGACTAGCGGGAGAGGAGATACGCAGTATTTT.

The chain has TRBV20-1 and TRBJ1-5; no reliable D call. Germline V lookup: CDR1 DFQATT, CDR2 SNEGSKA (reference sequence). The CDR3 loop spans 15 amino acids. V was trimmed by 4 bases and J by 4 bases, leaving 17 bases between them. The CDR3 loop reads CSATRTQIRNQPQHF. The CDR3 coding sequence is TGCAGTGCTACCAGGACCCAGATAAGGAATCAGCCCCAGCATTTT.

This rearrangement joins TRBV11-2 to TRBJ2-3; the D gene is possibly TRBD2 (6 bases). Germline V lookup: CDR1 SGHAT, CDR2 FQNNGV. V was shortened by 1 base and J by 14 bases, with 19 bases between the two germline ends. CDR3 length: 14 amino acids. CDR3 sequence reads: CASSLAGAIRYAYF. The CDR3 nucleotides read TGTGCCAGCAGCTTAGCGGGAGCGATCAGATACGCGTATTTT. Together with reference TRBV11-2 and TRBJ2-3, the CDR3 gives the full variable domain: EAGVAQSPRYKIIEKRQSVAFWCNPISGHATLYWYQQILGQGPKLLIQFQNNGVVDDSQLPKDRFSAERLKGVDSTLKIQPAKLEDSAVYLCASSLAGAIRYAYFGPGTRLTVL.

This clonotype has a count of ten or more. CDR3 amino acids: CASSYRPMNIQYF. CDR3 in DNA: TGTGCCAGCAGTTACCGACCGATGAACATTCAGTACTTC. The J gene is TRBJ2-4, the V gene TRBV6-2 or TRBV6-3; D call uncertain. Germline loops: CDR1 MNHEY, CDR2 SVGEGT. The CDR3 spans 13 residues. V lost 2 bases to trimming and J lost 7 bases, with 9 bases between them.

The chain combines TRBV29-1 with TRBJ2-1; 12 bases agree with TRBD2. The J call could be wrong; TRBJ2-7 is a better fit for the DNA end. The CDR3 is 20 amino acids. From germline, CDR1 is SQVTM and CDR2 ANQGSEA. CDR3 protein: CSVAPPRLAGVGNSYNEQYF. The CDR3 DNA reads as TGCAGCGTTGCCCCACCTCGACTAGCGGGAGTGGGGAACTCCTACAATGAGCAGTACTTC.

Notes on this clonotype: The junction and the germline gene differ at one end; a read error may be behind it. This chain uses TRBV28 with TRBJ2-4, with 13 bases lining up with TRBD2. CDR3 length: 15 residues. Germline V gives CDR1 MDHEN, CDR2 SYDVKM. The CDR3 DNA is TGTGTCAGCAGTTTACTAGCGGGAGGGAGCAACATTCAGTACTTC. Its protein product is CVSSLLAGGSNIQYF.

This clonotype is a singleton in its sample. The gene calls are TRBV27 and TRBJ2-7; D remains ambiguous. Trimming stripped 11 bases from V and 2 bases from J, with 22 bases between. This CDR3 has 15 amino acids. Germline assignment: CDR1 MNHEY and CDR2 SMNVEV (reference sequence). DNA for the CDR3: TGTGCCTCCAGACCGTGGCAGGCGGCTGCCTACGAGCAGTACTTC. This gives the protein CASRPWQAAAYEQYF.

This chain connects TRBV24-1 to TRBJ2-3; 12 bases fit TRBD2. V was pared by 7 bases and J by 6 bases, with 7 bases of the junction left unmatched. This CDR3 spans 15 amino acids. The V gene's germline CDR1 is KGHDR and CDR2 SFDVKD. Here the CDR3 DNA reads TGTGCCACCAGCAGGACTAGCGGGATCGAGGATACGCAGTATTTT. This translates into CATSRTSGIEDTQYF.

About this clonotype itself: A read error may produce the germline difference seen at one junction end. The chain carries TRBV10-3 and TRBJ2-7, with D tentatively TRBD1 (6 bases). CDR1 is ENHRY, CDR2 SYGVKD, per germline. The CDR3 has 15 residues. As DNA, the CDR3 is TGTGCCTTCAGTGGCGGACAGCCCAAGGACTACGAGCAGTACTTC. It specifies CAFSGGQPKDYEQYF.

The chain has TRBV5-1 and TRBJ2-1; 9 nucleotides align to TRBD2. The CDR3 extends over 19 amino acids. V trimming: 3 bases; J trimming: 2 bases; junction bases outside the gene matches: 15. Germline CDR1 SGHRS, CDR2 YFSETQ. Written as DNA, the CDR3 is TGCGCCAGCAGCTCGCTAGGTAGCGGGAGATTCGGCACCTACAATGAGCAGTTCTTC. Translating gives CASSSLGSGRFGTYNEQFF.

This chain connects TRBV5-1 to TRBJ2-5; 10 bases align to TRBD2. The DNA end favors TRBJ2-7, so the J call may be wrong. The CDR3 loop spans 16 amino acids. From germline, CDR1 is SGHRS and CDR2 YFSETQ. CDR3 residues: CASTGASGSQPGEQYF. Written as DNA, the CDR3 is TGCGCCAGCACTGGGGCTAGCGGGAGCCAGCCAGGCGAGCAGTACTTC.

The chain recombines TRBV29-1 with TRBJ1-1; perhaps TRBD1 as D (6 bases). V lost 6 bases and J lost 4, with 18 bases in between. Germline V gene data show CDR1 as SQVTM and CDR2 as ANQGSEA. This CDR3 has 14 amino acids. The CDR3 DNA sequence: TGCAGCGTGGAACAACAGGGCTTTGGCACTGAAGCTTTCTTT. Its translation is CSVEQQGFGTEAFF.

A note on this clonotype: A much larger clone sits a single nucleotide away, making a read error possible. This chain uses TRBV5-1 with TRBJ2-1; maybe TRBD2 (5 bases). The DNA end lines up better with TRBJ2-7; the J call may be wrong. The CDR3 runs 15 residues. Germline V lookup: CDR1 SGHRS, CDR2 YFSETQ. The CDR3 DNA follows: TGCGCCAGCAGCTTCGGAGCGGAGCTCTACAATGAGCAGTACTTC. Its translation is CASSFGAELYNEQYF.

The chain uses TRBV5-1 and TRBJ1-5; D may be TRBD1 (5 bases). This CDR3 is built from 14 residues. V was cut by 2 bases and J by 3 bases, with 9 bases left in between. Germline lookup yields CDR1 SGHRS and CDR2 YFSETQ. The CDR3 DNA reads as TGCGCCAGCAGCTTCGACAGCCTCAATCAGCCCCAGCATTTT. It is translated as CASSFDSLNQPQHF.